These 27 T cell receptor beta chains share one sample of origin, sequenced in a study of OX40 agonist ivuxolimab in advanced cancers. Generated by immunoSEQ multiplex PCR, the TCRdb table keeps only in-frame clones and is missing some. Found here are some 80,000 clones, approximately 85% of them singletons; the top ten hold 2% to 3%. This specimen consisted of CD4+ or CD8+ T cells sorted from blood, obtained in a trial of the OX40 agonist ivuxolimab. The receptors originated from an adult with an advanced solid tumor such as melanoma, head and neck, liver or kidney cancer.

This clone has only a few counts. The chain carries TRBV7-2 and TRBJ1-5, with no clear D. V was shortened by 4 bases and J by 1 base, with 11 bases between the two germline ends. This CDR3 is built from 15 residues. Germline V gene data show CDR1 as SGHTA and CDR2 as FQGNSA. The CDR3 here is CASSYPGISNQPQHF. CDR3 in DNA: TGTGCCAGCAGCTACCCGGGAATCAGCAATCAGCCCCAGCATTTT.

This chain connects TRBV27 to TRBJ1-1, with 9 bases identical to TRBD1. J lost 4 bases, V lost 7 bases, and 4 bases had no gene match. In germline, CDR1 is MNHEY, CDR2 SMNVEV (reference sequence). This CDR3 has 13 amino acids. The chain's CDR3 is CASTGTGITEAFF. DNA for the CDR3: TGTGCCAGCACCGGGACAGGGATCACTGAAGCTTTCTTT.

V usage is TRBV28 and J usage is TRBJ2-3; 9 nucleotides line up with TRBD1. The V gene's germline CDR1 is MDHEN and CDR2 SYDVKM. The V and J ends lost 6 bases and 0 bases, in that order; junction bases with no gene match: 7. This CDR3 comprises 16 residues. Written as DNA, the CDR3 is TGTGCCAGCAGCTTACAGGGGGCGGGAAGCACAGATACGCAGTATTTT. Protein: CASSLQGAGSTDTQYF.

The chain uses TRBV2 and TRBJ1-3; D gene uncertain. Germline assignment: CDR1 SNHLY and CDR2 FYNNEI. The V gene lost 6 bases and the J gene lost 0 bases, with 9 bases spanning the gap. This CDR3 has 14 amino acids. CDR3 loop: CASRALSSGNTIYF. The CDR3 DNA sequence: TGTGCCAGCAGGGCTCTGAGCTCTGGAAACACCATATATTTT.

The CDR3 coding sequence is TGCGCCAGCAGACCAGACCCAGGGATATCGTACTATGGCTACACCTTC. Translated, it gives CASRPDPGISYYGYTF. J is TRBJ1-2 and V is TRBV5-1; the D gene is possibly TRBD1 (5 bases). In germline, CDR1 is SGHRS, CDR2 YFSETQ. This CDR3 is built from 16 residues. The V and J ends lost 5 bases and 3 bases respectively, with 20 bases between them. Full variable domain (remainder filled in from reference TRBV5-1 and TRBJ1-2): KAGVTQTPRYLIKTRGQQVTLSCSPISGHRSVSWYQQTPGQGLQFLFEYFSETQRNKGNFPGRFSGRQFSNSRSEMNVSTLELGDSALYLCASRPDPGISYYGYTFGSGTRLTVV.

The chain joins TRBV28 to TRBJ1-2, with TRBD1 as a possible D gene (6 bases). The germline gives CDR1 MDHEN, CDR2 SYDVKM. Deletions cut 5 bases from V and 1 base from J, with 17 bases between. CDR3 size: 16 residues. The DNA of the CDR3 is TGTGCCAGCAGTCCCCGACAGGCGGGGGGTAACTATGGCTACACCTTC. It translates to CASSPRQAGGNYGYTF.

The J gene is TRBJ2-2, the V gene TRBV14; TRBD1 might be the D (6 bases). The CDR3 runs 13 residues. Germline loops: CDR1 SGHDN, CDR2 FVKESK. V lost 5 bases to trimming and J lost 5 bases, with 9 bases between them. The CDR3 nucleotides are TGTGCCAGCAGCGGACAGCTTACCGGGGAGCTGTTTTTT. It codes for CASSGQLTGELFF.

J is TRBJ2-3 and V is TRBV2; maybe TRBD2 (6 bases). The CDR3 sequence is 13 residues long. Per germline, CDR1 SNHLY and CDR2 FYNNEI. The V and J ends lost 6 bases and 2 bases respectively, with 9 bases between them. CDR3 residues: CASSGTFTDTQYF. In nucleotides, the CDR3 is TGTGCCAGCAGCGGGACTTTCACAGATACGCAGTATTTT.

The chain carries TRBV6-5 and TRBJ2-3; D tentatively reads TRBD1 or TRBD2 (5 bases each). CDR1 and CDR2 from the germline V gene are MNHEY and SVGAGI. The CDR3 length is 16 residues. Trimming stripped 2 bases from V and 0 bases from J, with 12 bases between. The CDR3 reads CASSYGASPSTDTQYF. CDR3 nucleotides: TGTGCCAGCAGTTACGGGGCTAGCCCTAGCACAGATACGCAGTATTTT.

The rearrangement uses TRBV18 and TRBJ2-7, with 7 bases matching TRBD1. Trimming took 3 bases from V and 0 from J; bases not matched to a gene: 2. The CDR3 length is 14 residues. Germline V lookup: CDR1 KGHSH, CDR2 LQKENI. Here the CDR3 DNA reads TGTGCCAGCTCACCGACAGGGAACTCCTACGAGCAGTACTTC. It codes for CASSPTGNSYEQYF.

The CDR3 bases are TGTGCCAGCAGCTGGAGCGGGTTCGAGACCCAGTACTTC. Translated: CASSWSGFETQYF. This chain links TRBV7-2 with TRBJ2-5, with D perhaps TRBD2 (6 bases). The CDR3 length is 13 residues. With 4 bases removed from V and 5 bases from J, the gap between germline ends came to 11 bases. The V gene's germline CDR1 is SGHTA and CDR2 FQGNSA.

The rearrangement uses TRBV5-4 and TRBJ2-5; 9 positions agree with TRBD2. This CDR3 has 16 amino acids. Germline-derived CDR1 and CDR2 are SGHNT and YYREEE (reference sequence). With 0 bases clipped from V and 2 bases from J, the junction kept 5 bases outside the gene matches. CDR3 region: CASSLGTAGGQETQYF. The CDR3 nucleotides are TGTGCCAGCAGCTTGGGGACGGCGGGGGGGCAAGAGACCCAGTACTTC. The full variable domain, with the rest looked up from reference TRBV5-4 and TRBJ2-5, is ETGVTQSPTHLIKTRGQQVTLRCSSQSGHNTVSWYQQALGQGPQFIFQYYREEENGRGNFPPRFSGLQFPNYSSELNVNALELDDSALYLCASSLGTAGGQETQYFGPGTRLLVL.

CDR3 sequence (DNA): TGTGCCTGGGGGCAGGGCGTAAATCAGCCCCAGCATTTT. This encodes CAWGQGVNQPQHF. The chain links TRBV30 to TRBJ1-5, with a tentative D call TRBD1 (5 bases). Trimming removed 5 bases at V and 4 bases at J, with 12 bases between. Germline V lookup: CDR1 GTSNPN, CDR2 SVGIG (reference sequence). The CDR3 runs 13 residues.

The V call is TRBV6-5, the J call TRBJ2-2, with D possibly being TRBD1 (7 bases). This CDR3 has 14 residues. Trimming left V 4 bases short and J 7 bases short, with 13 bases between. Germline CDR1 MNHEY, CDR2 SVGAGI. Written as DNA, the CDR3 is TGTGCCAGCAGTTTAACCCAGGGGGGCGGGGAGCTGTTTTTT. Translation gives CASSLTQGGGELFF.

With respect to this clone: Other DNA sequences of this sample code for an identical CDR3. CDR3 DNA: TGTGCCTGGAGTCGTACTGAAGCTTTCTTT. As protein: CAWSRTEAFF. This chain joins TRBV30 and TRBJ1-1; no definite D call. V dropped 2 bases and J dropped 5 bases, with 3 bases sitting between them. The CDR3 is 10 residues long. Per the germline V gene, CDR1 is GTSNPN and CDR2 is SVGIG (reference sequence).

This chain connects TRBV6-5 to TRBJ2-6; D gene ambiguous. The V end was cut by 0 bases, the J end by 0 bases, with 6 bases between. Germline V gives CDR1 MNHEY, CDR2 SVGAGI. The CDR3 runs to 16 residues. In nucleotides, the CDR3 is TGTGCCAGCAGTTACTCATACAGCTCTGGGGCCAACGTCCTGACTTTC. Amino acids: CASSYSYSSGANVLTF.

V gene TRBV6-5 combines with J gene TRBJ1-5; D unresolved. Trimming left V 7 bases short and J 4 bases short, with 14 bases between. Germline assignment: CDR1 MNHEY and CDR2 SVGAGI. CDR3 size: 14 residues. CDR3 nucleotides: TGTGCCAGCACCCCCGCCGGGTTTAATCAGCCCCAGCATTTT. Translating it yields CASTPAGFNQPQHF.

This clone was seen a handful of times. The chain carries TRBV5-1 and TRBJ1-1, with TRBD1 identical over 7 bases. Germline loops: CDR1 SGHRS, CDR2 YFSETQ. The CDR3 consists of 18 residues. J was trimmed by 5 bases and V by 6 bases; bases with no gene match: 22. Written as DNA, the CDR3 is TGCGCCAGCAAAGGGCGGGATAGGACAGGTCTAAGGAGGACTGAAGCTTTCTTT. The encoded protein is CASKGRDRTGLRRTEAFF.

In regard to this clone: One end of the junction is discordant with germline, which a read error may explain. This sequence joins TRBV6-1 and TRBJ1-4, with D perhaps matching TRBD1 (6 bases). CDR1 is MNHNS and CDR2 is SASEGT in the germline V gene. This CDR3 has 12 amino acids. CDR3 coding DNA: TGTGCCAGCAGTGCTTTGGACAGTTTCGAAATTTTT. Translation gives CASSALDSFEIF.

The chain employs TRBV14 and TRBJ2-3; no clear D gene. This CDR3 has 14 residues. Trimming left V 7 bases short and J 1 base short, with 12 bases between. Germline V gene data show CDR1 as SGHDN and CDR2 as FVKESK. CDR3 region: CASTLFGGTDTQYF. CDR3 in DNA: TGTGCCAGCACTCTATTTGGGGGCACAGATACGCAGTATTTT.

The chain employs TRBV7-3 and TRBJ2-7; no definite D call. V gave up 3 bases and J gave up 0 bases, with 18 bases separating them. The CDR3 extends over 17 amino acids. Per germline, CDR1 SGHTA and CDR2 FQGTGA. CDR3 in DNA: TGTGCCAGCAGCTTTGCAGAGGCGACCAGTAGCTCCTACGAGCAGTACTTC. It codes for CASSFAEATSSSYEQYF.

The chain carries TRBV6-1 and TRBJ2-7; D tentatively reads TRBD1 or TRBD2 (6 bases each). With 1 base removed from V and 4 bases from J, the gap between germline ends came to 11 bases. The germline V gene encodes CDR1 MNHNS and CDR2 SASEGT. The CDR3 spans 14 residues. CDR3 amino acids: CASSEVGGGYEQYF. CDR3 sequence (DNA): TGTGCCAGCAGTGAAGTAGGGGGAGGTTACGAGCAGTACTTC.

The chain recombines TRBV11-2 with TRBJ2-1; D is ambiguous. Germline lookup yields CDR1 SGHAT and CDR2 FQNNGV. V dropped 3 bases and J dropped 5 bases, with 11 bases sitting between them. The CDR3 is 14 amino acids. The DNA of the CDR3 is TGTGCCAGCAGCTTCGCCGATCGGAACAATGAGCAGTTCTTC. This encodes CASSFADRNNEQFF.

This sequence joins TRBV6-1 and TRBJ1-1, with unresolved D. The CDR3 has 16 residues. V was cut by 0 bases and J by 4 bases, with 15 bases left in between. Looked up from germline, CDR1 is MNHNS and CDR2 is SASEGT. This chain's CDR3 is CASSEALASRFTEAFF. For the CDR3, the DNA is TGTGCCAGCAGTGAAGCGTTAGCTAGTCGGTTCACTGAAGCTTTCTTT.

This CDR3 is CASIGAADTQYF. As DNA, the CDR3 is TGTGCCAGCATTGGGGCGGCAGATACGCAGTATTTT. The V call is TRBV6-6, the J call TRBJ2-3; TRBD1 might be the D (5 bases). CDR1 MNHNY and CDR2 SVGAGI come from the germline V gene (reference sequence). This CDR3 has 12 residues. With 7 bases removed from V and 4 bases from J, the gap between germline ends came to 9 bases.

The CDR3, as DNA: TGTGCCTGGAGGCCCGGGACAGGGGGGAAGACCCAGTACTTC. Residues: CAWRPGTGGKTQYF. J is TRBJ2-5 and V is TRBV30, with 11 bases identical to TRBD1. The CDR3 is made up of 14 amino acids. The V gene's germline CDR1 is GTSNPN and CDR2 SVGIG (reference sequence). V shed 3 bases and J 6 bases; nucleotides not matched to a gene: 6.

The chain carries TRBV5-1 and TRBJ1-2, with TRBD1 identical over 10 bases. The V and J ends lost 3 bases and 4 bases, in that order; junction bases with no gene match: 6. The CDR3 covers 15 residues. Germline values: CDR1 SGHRS, CDR2 YFSETQ. The CDR3: CASSWDRGDGYGYTF. CDR3 DNA: TGCGCCAGCAGCTGGGACAGGGGTGATGGCTATGGCTACACCTTC.